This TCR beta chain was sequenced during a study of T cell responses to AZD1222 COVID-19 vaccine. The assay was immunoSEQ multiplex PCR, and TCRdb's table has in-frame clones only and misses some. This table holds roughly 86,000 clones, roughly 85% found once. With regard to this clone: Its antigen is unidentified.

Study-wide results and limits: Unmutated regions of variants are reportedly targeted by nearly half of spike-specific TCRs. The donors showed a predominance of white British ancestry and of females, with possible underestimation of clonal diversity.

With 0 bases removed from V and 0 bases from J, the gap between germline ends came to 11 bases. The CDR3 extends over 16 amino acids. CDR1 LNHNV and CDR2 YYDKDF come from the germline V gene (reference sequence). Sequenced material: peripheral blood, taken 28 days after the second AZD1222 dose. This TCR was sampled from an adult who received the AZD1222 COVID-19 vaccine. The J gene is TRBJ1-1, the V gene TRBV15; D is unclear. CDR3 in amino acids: CATSRDPGPMNTEAFF. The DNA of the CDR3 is TGTGCCACCAGCAGAGATCCAGGTCCCATGAACACTGAAGCTTTCTTT.